This T cell receptor beta chain was documented in a study of blood T cell repertoires in COVID-19 (dated by TCRdb to the early 2020s). With respect to the entire study: Samples covering the acute and convalescent phases of COVID-19 were provided by collaborators in the United States, Italy and Spain. The material from the prospective study consisted of cDNA or gDNA derived from T cells, B-cell-depleted T cells, or PBMCs. Deeply sampled blood TCRbeta repertoires from subjects exposed to, actively infected with, or recovered from COVID-19 were included in the dataset. The repertoires were made available in a free public database intended to serve as a resource for research on the immune response to SARS-CoV-2. The samples were drawn from the first 160 participants of the ongoing ImmuneRACE study and from more than 1,000 subjects provided by 6 global collaborators. A de-identified subject ID, COVID-19 status, age in years and sex were almost always included in the sample metadata. Where HLA class I and class II types were available, the types were taken from metadata supplied by the sample provider, not from assay-based typing. Overall study results and their limits: How much clinical and demographic metadata was included differed by source and by participant, and the metadata was provided uncurated.

TCRbeta CDR3 regions were amplified from genomic DNA using the immunoSEQ Assay, a bias-controlled multiplex PCR. Per the original workflow: Nucleated cell counts per sample were estimated from amplification of reference gene primers within the assay. To quantify the absolute abundance of each unique TCRbeta CDR3 rearrangement, sequence reads were collapsed and filtered. For each sample, productive Simpson clonality was calculated as the square root of Simpson's diversity index over productive rearrangements. Not all clones reach the TCRdb copy of this immuneACCESS table, which keeps in-frame sequences only. Checked studies attribute under half of the gap to unresolved V genes and leave the rest unexplained. That table supplies the V and J calls and clone size; D and trimming were determined from the DNA. Here the sample has over 200,000 clones; approximately 84% occur a single time. The top ten hold over 4.5% of the sample.

With regard to this clone: The antigen this receptor binds is unknown. No much larger clonotype is one base removed from it; base qualities were not supplied.

Including cysteine and phenylalanine, the CDR3 has 15 amino acids. Only CDR3 DNA is held: 45 bases, read in frame from base 1. V is reduced by 6 bases and J by 0 bases, leaving a spacing of 12 bases between them. From the germline V gene (reference sequence), CDR1 is LNHDA and CDR2 is SQIVND. Whole blood was collected in K2EDTA tubes by collaborating institutions according to the institutions' own protocols. For TCRbeta analysis, collaborator samples were shipped as frozen whole blood, as isolated PBMCs, or as DNA extracted from either sample type. The sequencing input was peripheral blood. The TCR originated in an elderly man with acute or convalescent COVID-19. The chain was built from TRBV19 and TRBJ1-5; tentative D gene TRBD1, with 5 bases matching. CDR3 protein: CASSGGTYSNQPQHF. The bases read TGTGCCAGTAGCGGGGGGACGTATAGCAATCAGCCCCAGCATTTT.